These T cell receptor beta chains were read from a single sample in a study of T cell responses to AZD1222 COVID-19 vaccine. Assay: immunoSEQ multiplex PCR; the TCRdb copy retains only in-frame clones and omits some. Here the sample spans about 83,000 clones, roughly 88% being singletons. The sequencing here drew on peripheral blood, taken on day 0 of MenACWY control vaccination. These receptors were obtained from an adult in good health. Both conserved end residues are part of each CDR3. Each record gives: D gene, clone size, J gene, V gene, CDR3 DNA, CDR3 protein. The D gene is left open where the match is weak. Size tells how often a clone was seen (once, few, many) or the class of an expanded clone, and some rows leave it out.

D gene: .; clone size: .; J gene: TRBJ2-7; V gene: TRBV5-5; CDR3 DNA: TGTGCCAGCAGCTCGGCCCGGTGGTACGAGCAGTACTTC; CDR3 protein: CASSSARWYEQYF
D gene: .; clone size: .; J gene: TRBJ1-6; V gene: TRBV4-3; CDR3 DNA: TGCGCCAGCAGCCAAGAGACGGGAAGTAACCTAGATTCACCCCTCCACTTT; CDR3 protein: CASSQETGSNLDSPLHF
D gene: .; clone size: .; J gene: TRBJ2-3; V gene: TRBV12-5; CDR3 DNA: TGTGCTAGTGGTTTAGGAGCTTCCACAGATACGCAGTATTTT; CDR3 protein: CASGLGASTDTQYF
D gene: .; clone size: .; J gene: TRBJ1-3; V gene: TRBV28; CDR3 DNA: TGTGCCAGCAGTTTAGGCCCCGTTTGGAACACCATATATTTT; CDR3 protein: CASSLGPVWNTIYF
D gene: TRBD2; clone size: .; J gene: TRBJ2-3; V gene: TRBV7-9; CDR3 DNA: TGTGCCAGCAGCTCAGTAGCGGGGGCTTTCACAGATACGCAGTATTTT; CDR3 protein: CASSSVAGAFTDTQYF
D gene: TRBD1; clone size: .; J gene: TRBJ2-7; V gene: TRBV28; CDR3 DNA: TGTGCCACGCATACGGGACAGGGGTTTTACGAGCAGTACTTC; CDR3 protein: CATHTGQGFYEQYF
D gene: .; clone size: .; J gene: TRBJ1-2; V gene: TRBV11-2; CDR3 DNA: TGTGCCAGCAGCCTAGCGGGTTTCGACTATGGCTACACCTTC; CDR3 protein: CASSLAGFDYGYTF
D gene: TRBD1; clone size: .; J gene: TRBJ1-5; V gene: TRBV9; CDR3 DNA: TGTGCCAGCAGCGTGGGACAGGGTGTGAAGCCCCAGCATTTT; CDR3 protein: CASSVGQGVKPQHF
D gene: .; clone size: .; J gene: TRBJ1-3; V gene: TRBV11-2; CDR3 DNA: TGTGCCAGCAGCTTAGACAGGGCCGCTGGAAACACCATATATTTT; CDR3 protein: CASSLDRAAGNTIYF
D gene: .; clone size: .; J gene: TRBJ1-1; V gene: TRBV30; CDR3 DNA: TGTGCCTGGAGTGTGGCGCGGAGGAGCACTGAAGCTTTCTTT; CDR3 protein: CAWSVARRSTEAFF
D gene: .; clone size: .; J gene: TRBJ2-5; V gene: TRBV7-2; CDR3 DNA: TGTGCCAGCAGCGTAGGACGGTACCAAGAGACCCAGTACTTC; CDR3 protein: CASSVGRYQETQYF
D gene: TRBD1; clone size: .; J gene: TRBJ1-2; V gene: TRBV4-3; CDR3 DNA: TGCGCCAGCAGCCACGTAGACAGGGTTGGCTATGGCTACACCTTC; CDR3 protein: CASSHVDRVGYGYTF
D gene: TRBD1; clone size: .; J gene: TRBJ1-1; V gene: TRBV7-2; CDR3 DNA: TGTGCCAGCAGCATATTCTACAGGGGCAACGGTGAAGCTTTCTTT; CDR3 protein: CASSIFYRGNGEAFF
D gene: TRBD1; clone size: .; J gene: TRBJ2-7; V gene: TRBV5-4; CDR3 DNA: TGTGCCAGCAGCACTAGACAGGGGAACGAGCAGTACTTC; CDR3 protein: CASSTRQGNEQYF
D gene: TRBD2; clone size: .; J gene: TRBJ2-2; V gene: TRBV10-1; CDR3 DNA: TGCGCCAGCAGTGCGGTAGCGGGAGTCGTCGGGGAGCTGTTTTTT; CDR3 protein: CASSAVAGVVGELFF
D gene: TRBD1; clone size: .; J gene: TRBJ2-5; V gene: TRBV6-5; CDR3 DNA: TGTGCCAGCAGTCGTCAACAGGGGGAGGAGGAGACCCAGTACTTC; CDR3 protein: CASSRQQGEEETQYF
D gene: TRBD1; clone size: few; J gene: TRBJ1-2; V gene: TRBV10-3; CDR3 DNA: TGTGCCATCAGTGAGTCGGGACAGGGGGCTATTGGCTACACCTTC; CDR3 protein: CAISESGQGAIGYTF
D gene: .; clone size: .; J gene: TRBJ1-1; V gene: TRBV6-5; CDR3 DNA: TGTGCCAGCAGTTACACGACTAACACTGAAGCTTTCTTT; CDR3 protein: CASSYTTNTEAFF
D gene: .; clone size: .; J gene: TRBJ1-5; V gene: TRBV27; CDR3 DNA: TGTGCCAGCAGCATGATATCAGGGGAGCCCCAGCATTTT; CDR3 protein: CASSMISGEPQHF
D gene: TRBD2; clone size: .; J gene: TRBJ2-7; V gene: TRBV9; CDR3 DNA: TGTGCCAGCAGCGTAACTAGCGGCACCTACGAGCAGTACTTC; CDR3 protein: CASSVTSGTYEQYF
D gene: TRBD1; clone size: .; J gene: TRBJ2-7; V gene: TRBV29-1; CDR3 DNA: TGCAGCGTTGGGGACAGGGTCCCCTACGAGCAGTACTTC; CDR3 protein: CSVGDRVPYEQYF
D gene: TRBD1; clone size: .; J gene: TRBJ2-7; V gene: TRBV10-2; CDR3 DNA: TGCGCCAGCAGTGAGTTTCCAGGGGGCGGATACGAGCAGTACTTC; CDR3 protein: CASSEFPGGGYEQYF
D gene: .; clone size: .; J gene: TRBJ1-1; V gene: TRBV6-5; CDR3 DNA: TGTGCCAGCAGTTTCGGGAACACTGAAGCTTTCTTT; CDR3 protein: CASSFGNTEAFF
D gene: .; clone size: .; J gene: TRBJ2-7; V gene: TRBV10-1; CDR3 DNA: TGCGCCAGCAGTGAGTCGACATACTACGAGCAGTACTTC; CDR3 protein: CASSESTYYEQYF
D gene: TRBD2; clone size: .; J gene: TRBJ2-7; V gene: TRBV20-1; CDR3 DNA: TGCAGTGCTAGTCATGTCGGACTAGCGGGAGGACAAGCCTACGAGCAGTACTTC; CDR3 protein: CSASHVGLAGGQAYEQYF
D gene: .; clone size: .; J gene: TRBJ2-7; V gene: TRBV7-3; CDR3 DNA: TGTGCCAGCAGCTCAGGATCTCTTTCGGAGCAGTACTTC; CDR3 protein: CASSSGSLSEQYF
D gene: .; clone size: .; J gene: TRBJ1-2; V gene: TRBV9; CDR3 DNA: TGTGCCAGCAGCTTCGACAGCTATGGCTACACCTTC; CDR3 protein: CASSFDSYGYTF
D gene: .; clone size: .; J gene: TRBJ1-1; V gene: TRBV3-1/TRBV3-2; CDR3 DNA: TGTGCCAGCAGCCACAGGCCAGGTCCCCAAGCTTTCTTT; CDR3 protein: CASSHRPGPQAFF
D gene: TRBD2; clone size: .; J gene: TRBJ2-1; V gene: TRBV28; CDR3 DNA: TGTGCCAGCAGTTCTACTAGCGTAGTGTCCTACAATGAGCAGTTCTTC; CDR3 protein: CASSSTSVVSYNEQFF
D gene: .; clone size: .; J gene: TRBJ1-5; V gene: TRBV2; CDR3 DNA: TGTGCCAGCAGAAGCGAGGGGTCGGGAGATCAGCCCCAGCATTTT; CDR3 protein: CASRSEGSGDQPQHF
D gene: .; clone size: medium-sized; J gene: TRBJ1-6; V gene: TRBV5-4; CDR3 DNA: TGTGCCAGCAGCTTCGACAGCTCCTATAATTCACCCCTCCACTTT; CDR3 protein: CASSFDSSYNSPLHF
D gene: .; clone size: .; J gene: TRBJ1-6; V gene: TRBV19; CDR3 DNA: TGTGCCAGTAGTCCGAGGGGGAATTCACCCCTCCACTTT; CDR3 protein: CASSPRGNSPLHF
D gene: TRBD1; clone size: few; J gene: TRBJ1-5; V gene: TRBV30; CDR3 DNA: TGTGCCTGGAGCGTTGGACAGGGAATGTTCCAGCCCCAGCATTTT; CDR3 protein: CAWSVGQGMFQPQHF
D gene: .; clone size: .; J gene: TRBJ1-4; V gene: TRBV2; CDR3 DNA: TGTGCCTCCCGACAAGCCTTACGGACTAATGAAAAACTGTTTTTT; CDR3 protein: CASRQALRTNEKLFF
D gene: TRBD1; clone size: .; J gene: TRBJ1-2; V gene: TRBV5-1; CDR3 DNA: TGCGCCAGCAGCGACCCAGGACAGGGGCTCAGGGGCTACACCTTC; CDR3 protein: CASSDPGQGLRGYTF
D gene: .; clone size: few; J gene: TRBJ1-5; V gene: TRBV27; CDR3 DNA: TGTGCCAGCAGGGGGCGAACCACCAATCAGCCCCAGCATTTT; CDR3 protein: CASRGRTTNQPQHF
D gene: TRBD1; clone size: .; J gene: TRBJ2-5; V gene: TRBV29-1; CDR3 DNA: TGCAGCGCCTGGACAGGGGGTTCGGAGACCCAGTACTTC; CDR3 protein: CSAWTGGSETQYF
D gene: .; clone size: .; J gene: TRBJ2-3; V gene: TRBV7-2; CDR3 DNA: TGTGCCAGCAGCCCCCAGGGGGGCACCACAGATACGCAGTATTTT; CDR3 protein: CASSPQGGTTDTQYF
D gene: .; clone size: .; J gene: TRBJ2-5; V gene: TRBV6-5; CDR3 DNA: TGTGCCAGCAGCGCCGGACACGGGGAGACCCAGTACTTC; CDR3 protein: CASSAGHGETQYF
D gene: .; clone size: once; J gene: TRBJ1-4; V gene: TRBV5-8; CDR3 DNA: TGTGCCAGCAGCTGGGGGAATCCGGGAGAAAAACTGTTTTTT; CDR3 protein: CASSWGNPGEKLFF
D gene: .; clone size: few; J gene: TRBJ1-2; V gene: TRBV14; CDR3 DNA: TGTGCCAGCAGCCAAGCGGGCGGGCGGGGAAGCTATGGCTACACCTTC; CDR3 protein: CASSQAGGRGSYGYTF
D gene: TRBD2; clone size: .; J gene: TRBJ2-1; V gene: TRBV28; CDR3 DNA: TGTGCCAGCGAAACGGGCGGGAGCGGCTCCTACAATGAGCAGTTCTTC; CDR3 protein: CASETGGSGSYNEQFF
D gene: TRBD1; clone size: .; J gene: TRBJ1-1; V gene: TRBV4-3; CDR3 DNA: TGCGCCAGCAGCCAGGGACAGGCTCACACTGAAGCTTTCTTT; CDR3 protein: CASSQGQAHTEAFF
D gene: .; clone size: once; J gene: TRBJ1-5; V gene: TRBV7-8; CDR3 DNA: TGTGCCAGCAGCTTCGATTGGGGGGTCAATCAGCCCCAGCATTTT; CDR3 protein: CASSFDWGVNQPQHF
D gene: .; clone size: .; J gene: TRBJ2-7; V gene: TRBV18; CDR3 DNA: TGTGCCAGCTCACCAGGTGATTTGCTGGAGAACTTC; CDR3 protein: CASSPGDLLENF
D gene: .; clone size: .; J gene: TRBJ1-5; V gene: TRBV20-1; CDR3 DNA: TGCAGTGCTAGTTTTGGCAGGGGCAATAGCAATCAGCCCCAGCATTTT; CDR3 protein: CSASFGRGNSNQPQHF
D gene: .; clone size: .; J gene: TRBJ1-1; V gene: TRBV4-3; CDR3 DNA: TGCGCCAGCAGCCAAGCCAGATCCGCCGCAGCTTTCTTT; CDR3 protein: CASSQARSAAAFF
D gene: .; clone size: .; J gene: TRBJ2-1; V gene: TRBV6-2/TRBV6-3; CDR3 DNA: TGTGCCAGCAGTTACCCCTACTCCTACAATGAGCAGTTCTTC; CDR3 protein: CASSYPYSYNEQFF
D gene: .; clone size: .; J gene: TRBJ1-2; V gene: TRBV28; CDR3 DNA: TGTGCCAGCAGTTTAGACCACTATGGCTACACCTTC; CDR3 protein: CASSLDHYGYTF
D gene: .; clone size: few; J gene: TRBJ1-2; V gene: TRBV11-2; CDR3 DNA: TGTGCCAGCAGCTTAGCAGGGTCGGGGTATGGCTACACCTTC; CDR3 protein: CASSLAGSGYGYTF
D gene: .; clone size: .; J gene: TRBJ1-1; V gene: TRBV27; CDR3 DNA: TGTGCCAGCAGGGCGAGGACCCGGAACACTGAAGCTTTCTTT; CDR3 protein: CASRARTRNTEAFF
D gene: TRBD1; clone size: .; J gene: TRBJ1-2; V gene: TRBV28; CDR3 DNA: TGTGCCAGCCCTGACAGGGACCATGGCTACACCTTC; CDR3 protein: CASPDRDHGYTF
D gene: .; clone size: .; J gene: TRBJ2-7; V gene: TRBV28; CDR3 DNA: TGTGCCACCTCCCTTGAGGGCCCCTACGAGCAGTACTTC; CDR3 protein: CATSLEGPYEQYF
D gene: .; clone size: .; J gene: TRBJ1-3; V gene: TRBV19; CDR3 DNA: TGTGCCAGTAGTAGGGGAGTAAGCTCTGGAAACACCATATATTTT; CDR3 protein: CASSRGVSSGNTIYF
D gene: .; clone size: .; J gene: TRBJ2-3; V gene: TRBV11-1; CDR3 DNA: TGTGCCAGCAGCTTAGTCAACAGGGATCTGCAGTATTTT; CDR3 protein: CASSLVNRDLQYF
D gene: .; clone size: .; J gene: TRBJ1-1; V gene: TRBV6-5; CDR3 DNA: TGTGCCAGCACTAAAGTCCTAAACACTGAAGCTTTCTTT; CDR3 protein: CASTKVLNTEAFF
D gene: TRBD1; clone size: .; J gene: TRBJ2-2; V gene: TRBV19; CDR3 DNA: TGTGCCAGTAGTCTTTTTGACAGGGTGAACACCGGGGAGCTGTTTTTT; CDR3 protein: CASSLFDRVNTGELFF